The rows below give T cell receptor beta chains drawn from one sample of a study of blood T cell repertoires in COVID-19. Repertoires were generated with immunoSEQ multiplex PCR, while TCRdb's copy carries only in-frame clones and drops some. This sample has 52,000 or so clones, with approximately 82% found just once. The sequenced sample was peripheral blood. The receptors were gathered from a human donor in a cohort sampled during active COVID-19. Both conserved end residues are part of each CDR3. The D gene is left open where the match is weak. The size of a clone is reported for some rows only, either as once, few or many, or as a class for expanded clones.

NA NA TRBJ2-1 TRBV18 CASSPMAGAYNEQFF TGTGCCAGCTCACCAATGGCAGGGGCTTACAATGAGCAGTTCTTC
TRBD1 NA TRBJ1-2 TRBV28 CASSLDLTGTGNYGYTF TGTGCCAGCAGTTTGGATCTTACGGGGACAGGCAACTATGGCTACACCTTC
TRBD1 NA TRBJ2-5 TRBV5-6 CASSPDRGLQETQYF TGTGCCAGCAGCCCGGACAGGGGGCTCCAAGAGACCCAGTACTTC
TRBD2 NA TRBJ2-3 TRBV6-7 CASSYRAGTSGGACPDTQYF TGTGCCAGCAGTTACCGAGCCGGGACTAGCGGGGGGGCCTGTCCAGATACGCAGTATTTT
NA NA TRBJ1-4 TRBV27 CASSFGVGVGEKLFF TGTGCCAGCAGTTTTGGGGTAGGGGTGGGTGAAAAACTGTTTTTT
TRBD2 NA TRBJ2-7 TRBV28 CASSPAGGASSYEQYF TGTGCCAGCAGTCCGGCGGGGGGGGCCTCCTCCTACGAGCAGTACTTC
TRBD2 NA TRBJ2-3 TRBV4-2 CASSQERLAGSDTQYF TGTGCCAGCAGCCAAGAAAGACTAGCGGGCTCAGATACGCAGTATTTT
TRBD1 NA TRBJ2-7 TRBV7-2 CASSPPGTGFLYEQYF TGTGCCAGCAGCCCGCCAGGGACAGGTTTCCTCTACGAGCAGTACTTC
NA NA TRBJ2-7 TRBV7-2 CASSLDRTVLF TGTGCCAGCAGCTTAGATAGGACAGTTCTCTTC
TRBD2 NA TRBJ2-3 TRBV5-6 CASSWGLAGGITDTQYF TGTGCCAGCAGCTGGGGACTAGCGGGAGGTATCACAGATACGCAGTATTTT
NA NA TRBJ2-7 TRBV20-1 CSASESVSGYEQYF TGCAGTGCTAGTGAATCAGTATCGGGCTACGAGCAGTACTTC
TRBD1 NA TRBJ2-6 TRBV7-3 CASSWTGGVSGANVLTF TGTGCCAGCAGCTGGACAGGGGGCGTCTCTGGGGCCAACGTCCTGACTTTC
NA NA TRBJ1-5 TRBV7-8 CASSSGQPNQPQHF TGTGCCAGCAGCTCCGGACAGCCCAATCAGCCCCAGCATTTT
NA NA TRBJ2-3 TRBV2 CASSEAGRQGDTQYF TGTGCCAGCAGTGAAGCGGGCAGGCAGGGGGATACGCAGTATTTT
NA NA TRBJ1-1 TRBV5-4 CASSFQVTGAEAFF TGTGCCAGCAGCTTCCAGGTGACAGGAGCTGAAGCTTTCTTT
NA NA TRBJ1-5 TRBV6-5 CASSYLGSNQPQHF TGTGCCAGCAGTTACCTCGGTAGCAATCAGCCCCAGCATTTT
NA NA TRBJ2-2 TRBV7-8 CASSLGGGGVTGELFF TGTGCCAGCAGCTTAGGGGGAGGAGGGGTAACCGGGGAGCTGTTTTTT
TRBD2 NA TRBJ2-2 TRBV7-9 CASSFEGGRATGELFF TGTGCCAGCAGCTTTGAAGGCGGGAGGGCCACCGGGGAGCTGTTTTTT
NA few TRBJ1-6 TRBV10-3 CAAGAPMNNSPLHF TGTGCCGCAGGGGCACCTATGAATAATTCACCCCTCCACTTT
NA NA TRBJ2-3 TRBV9 CASSESGSGDTQYF TGTGCCAGCAGCGAATCCGGGTCCGGTGATACGCAGTATTTT
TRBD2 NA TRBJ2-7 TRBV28 CASRYGRATYEQYF TGTGCCAGCAGATACGGGAGGGCTACCTACGAGCAGTACTTC
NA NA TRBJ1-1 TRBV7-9 CASSFRVGTEAFF TGTGCCAGCAGCTTCAGGGTTGGCACTGAAGCTTTCTTT
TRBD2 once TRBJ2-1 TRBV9 CASSVEVAGGEEQFF TGTGCCAGCAGCGTAGAGGTAGCGGGAGGCGAGGAGCAGTTCTTC
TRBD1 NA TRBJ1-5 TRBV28 CASRRRDRGQGYSNQPQHF TGTGCCAGCAGGCGAAGGGACAGGGGACAGGGGTATAGCAATCAGCCCCAGCATTTT
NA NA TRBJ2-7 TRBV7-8 CASSLGGQSVEQYF TGTGCCAGCAGCTTAGGCGGTCAATCGGTCGAGCAGTACTTC
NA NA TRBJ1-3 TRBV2 CASSLQGPGDTIYF TGTGCCAGCAGTCTCCAGGGGCCTGGGGACACCATATATTTT
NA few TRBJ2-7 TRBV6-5 CASSSRNEQYF TGTGCCAGCAGTTCCAGAAACGAGCAGTACTTC
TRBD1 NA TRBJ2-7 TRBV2 CASSERGQTNYEQYF TGTGCCAGCAGTGAAAGGGGGCAGACCAACTACGAGCAGTACTTC
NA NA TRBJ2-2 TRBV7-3 CASSFSVNTGELFF TGTGCCAGCAGCTTTAGCGTGAACACCGGGGAGCTGTTTTTT
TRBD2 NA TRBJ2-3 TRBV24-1 CATSPGGDGTDTQYF TGTGCCACCAGCCCGGGAGGGGATGGCACAGATACGCAGTATTTT
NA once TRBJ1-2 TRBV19 CASSITVNFGYTF TGTGCCAGTAGTATCACAGTCAACTTTGGCTACACCTTC
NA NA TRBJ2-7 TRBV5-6 CASSQRQTLSYEQYF TGTGCCAGCAGCCAACGACAGACTCTCTCCTACGAGCAGTACTTC
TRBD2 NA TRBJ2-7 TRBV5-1 CASSLGLAEGYEQYF TGCGCCAGCAGCTTGGGTCTAGCGGAGGGTTACGAGCAGTACTTC
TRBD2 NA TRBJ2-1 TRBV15 CATSRDSGTSGGNEQFF TGTGCCACCAGCAGAGATTCAGGGACTAGCGGGGGCAATGAGCAGTTCTTC
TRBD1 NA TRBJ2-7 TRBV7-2 CASSLVGDRADEQYF TGTGCCAGCAGCTTAGTAGGGGACAGGGCCGACGAGCAGTACTTC
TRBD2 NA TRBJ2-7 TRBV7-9 CASSLGMGTSGANEQYF TGTGCCAGCAGCTTAGGAATGGGGACTAGCGGGGCCAACGAGCAGTACTTC
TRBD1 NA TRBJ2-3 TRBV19 CASSMWTGGADTQYF TGTGCCAGTAGTATGTGGACAGGGGGTGCAGATACGCAGTATTTT
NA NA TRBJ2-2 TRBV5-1 CASREGGVPGELFF TGCGCCAGCCGAGAAGGGGGGGTCCCCGGGGAGCTGTTTTTT